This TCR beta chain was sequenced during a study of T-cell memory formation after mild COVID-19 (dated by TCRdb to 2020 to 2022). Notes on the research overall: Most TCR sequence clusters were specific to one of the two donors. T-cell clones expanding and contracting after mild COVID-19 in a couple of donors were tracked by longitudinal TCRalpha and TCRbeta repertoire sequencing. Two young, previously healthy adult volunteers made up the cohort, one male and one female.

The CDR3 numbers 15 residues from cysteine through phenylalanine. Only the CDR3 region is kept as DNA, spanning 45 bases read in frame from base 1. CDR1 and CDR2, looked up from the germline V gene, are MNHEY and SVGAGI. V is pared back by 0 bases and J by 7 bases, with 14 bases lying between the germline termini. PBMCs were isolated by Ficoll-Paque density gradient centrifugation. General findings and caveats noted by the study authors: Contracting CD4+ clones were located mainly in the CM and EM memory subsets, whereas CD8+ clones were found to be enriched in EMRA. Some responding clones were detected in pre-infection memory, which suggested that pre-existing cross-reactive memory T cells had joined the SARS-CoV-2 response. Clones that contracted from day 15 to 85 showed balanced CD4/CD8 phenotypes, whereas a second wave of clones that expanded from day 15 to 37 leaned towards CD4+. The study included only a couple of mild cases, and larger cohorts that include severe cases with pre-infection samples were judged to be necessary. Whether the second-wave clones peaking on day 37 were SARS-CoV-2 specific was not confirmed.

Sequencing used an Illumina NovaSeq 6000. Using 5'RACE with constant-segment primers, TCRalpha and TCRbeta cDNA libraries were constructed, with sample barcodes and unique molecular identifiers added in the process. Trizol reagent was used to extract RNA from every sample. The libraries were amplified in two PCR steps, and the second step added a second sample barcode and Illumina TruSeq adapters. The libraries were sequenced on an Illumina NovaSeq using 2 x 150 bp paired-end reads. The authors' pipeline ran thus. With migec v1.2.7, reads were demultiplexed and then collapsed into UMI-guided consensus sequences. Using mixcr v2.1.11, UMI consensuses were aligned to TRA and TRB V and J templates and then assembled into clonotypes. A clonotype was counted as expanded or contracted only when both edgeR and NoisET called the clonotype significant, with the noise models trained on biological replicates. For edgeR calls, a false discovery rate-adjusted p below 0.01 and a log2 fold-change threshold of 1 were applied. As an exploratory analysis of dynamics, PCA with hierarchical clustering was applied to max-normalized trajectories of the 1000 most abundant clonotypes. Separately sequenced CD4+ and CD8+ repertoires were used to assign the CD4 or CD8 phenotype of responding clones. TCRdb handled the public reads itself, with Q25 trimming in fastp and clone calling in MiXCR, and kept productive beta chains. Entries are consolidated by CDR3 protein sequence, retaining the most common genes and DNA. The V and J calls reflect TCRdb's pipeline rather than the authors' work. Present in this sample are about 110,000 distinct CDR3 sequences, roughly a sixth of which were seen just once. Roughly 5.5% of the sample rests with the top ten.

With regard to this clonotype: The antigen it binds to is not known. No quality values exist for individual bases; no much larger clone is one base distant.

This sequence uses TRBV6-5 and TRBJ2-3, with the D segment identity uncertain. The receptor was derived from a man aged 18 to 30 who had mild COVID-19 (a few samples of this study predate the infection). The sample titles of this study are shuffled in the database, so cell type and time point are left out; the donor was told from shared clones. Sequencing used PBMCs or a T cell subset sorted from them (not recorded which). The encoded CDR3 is CASSYSLRAVHTQYF. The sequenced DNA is TGTGCCAGCAGTTACTCCTTAAGGGCGGTCCATACGCAGTATTTT.